The 23 T cell receptor beta chains below come from one sample, sequenced in a study of cytomegalovirus exposure and HLA in healthy donors. The protocol was immunoSEQ multiplex PCR, while the TCRdb copy is restricted to in-frame clones and leaves out a portion. Altogether under 200,000 clones are present, 89% being singletons, with the ten largest covering about a tenth. What was sequenced was PBMCs. The receptors stem from a woman under 30 in good health and CMV-seropositive.

The chain recombines TRBV19 with TRBJ1-1; TRBD1 aligns across 10 bases. With 5 bases clipped from V and 4 bases from J, the junction kept 7 bases outside the gene matches. Germline assignment: CDR1 LNHDA and CDR2 SQIVND (reference sequence). This CDR3 is 15 amino acids long. The CDR3 nucleotides are TGTGCCAGTAGTGCCCCCCGGGACAGGGGCACTGAAGCTTTCTTT. The encoded protein is CASSAPRDRGTEAFF.

V is TRBV4-1 and J is TRBJ2-4; D may be TRBD2 (6 bases). Trimming stripped 4 bases from V and 0 bases from J, with 16 bases between. CDR1 is MGHRA and CDR2 is YSYEKL in the germline V gene. This CDR3 contains 17 residues. Here the CDR3 reads CASSLGFGTGAKNIQYF. Written as DNA, the CDR3 is TGCGCCAGCAGCCTGGGGTTCGGGACTGGAGCCAAAAACATTCAGTACTTC.

This chain connects TRBV7-3 to TRBJ2-7, with 8 positions matching TRBD1. The CDR3 is made up of 15 amino acids. Germline V gene lookup returns CDR1 SGHTA and CDR2 FQGTGA. V gave up 4 bases and J gave up 3 bases; unmatched junction bases: 8. CDR3 coding DNA: TGTGCCAGCAGCTCTGGCGCAGGGGGCGGCTACGAGCAGTACTTC. Its translation is CASSSGAGGGYEQYF.

V gene TRBV9 combines with J gene TRBJ2-7; 8 bases are a match to TRBD2. The germline V gene encodes CDR1 SGDLS and CDR2 YYNGEE. V was pared by 0 bases and J by 7 bases, with 6 bases of the junction left unmatched. The CDR3 consists of 14 residues. This CDR3 is CASSVAPGGEEQYF. CDR3 DNA: TGTGCCAGCAGCGTAGCCCCGGGGGGGGAAGAGCAGTACTTC.

V and J are TRBV27 and TRBJ2-7; D might be TRBD1 (5 bases). CDR3 length equals 11 residues. The germline V gene encodes CDR1 MNHEY and CDR2 SMNVEV (reference sequence). Trimming removed 8 bases from V and 7 bases from J, with 12 bases in between. The CDR3 sequence: CASGQGVEQYF. CDR3 nucleotides: TGTGCCAGCGGTCAAGGGGTGGAGCAGTACTTC.

This clone was recorded only once. V and J are TRBV5-1 and TRBJ2-1, with D perhaps TRBD1 (5 bases). Germline assignment: CDR1 SGHRS and CDR2 YFSETQ. This CDR3 contains 12 residues. V lost 4 bases and J 8 bases, leaving 10 bases between the germline ends. CDR3 amino acids: CASSTGSDEQFF. The DNA of the CDR3 is TGCGCCAGCAGCACAGGTTCCGATGAGCAGTTCTTC. The variable domain in full, completed from reference TRBV5-1 and TRBJ2-1, reads KAGVTQTPRYLIKTRGQQVTLSCSPISGHRSVSWYQQTPGQGLQFLFEYFSETQRNKGNFPGRFSGRQFSNSRSEMNVSTLELGDSALYLCASSTGSDEQFFGPGTRLTVL.

The V call is TRBV5-1, the J call TRBJ2-1, with 7 bases aligning to TRBD1. Germline loops: CDR1 SGHRS, CDR2 YFSETQ. V was pared by 3 bases and J by 7 bases, with 10 bases of the junction left unmatched. The CDR3 loop spans 15 amino acids. The chain's CDR3 is CASSSRGPGYNEQFF. The CDR3 coding sequence is TGCGCCAGCAGCTCTAGGGGGCCCGGGTATAATGAGCAGTTCTTC.

This clone showed up just once. The gene calls are TRBV14 and TRBJ1-3, with 10 nucleotides matching TRBD1. The CDR3 spans 16 residues. Trimming removed 1 base from V and 2 bases from J; junction bases left unmatched: 2. CDR1 is SGHDN, CDR2 FVKESK, per germline. The CDR3 region has the DNA TGTGCCAGCAGCCAAGCCGGGACAGGGGCTGGAAACACCATATATTTT. It specifies CASSQAGTGAGNTIYF.

The J gene is TRBJ2-7, the V gene TRBV5-1, with D possibly being TRBD2 (5 bases). Per germline, CDR1 SGHRS and CDR2 YFSETQ. V was shortened by 1 base and J by 0 bases, with 14 bases between the two germline ends. This CDR3 has 16 amino acids. The CDR3 nucleotides read TGCGCCAGCAGCTTGTCCGCCCGTAGCGCCTCCTACGAGCAGTACTTC. Translating gives CASSLSARSASYEQYF.

The chain employs TRBV29-1 and TRBJ1-3, with D tentatively TRBD1 (6 bases). The CDR3 is made up of 14 amino acids. V dropped 6 bases and J dropped 4 bases, with 16 bases sitting between them. Germline V gives CDR1 SQVTM, CDR2 ANQGSEA. CDR3 nucleotides: TGCAGCGTCAACAGGGTTCTGGAGGGAAACACCATATATTTT. Translation gives CSVNRVLEGNTIYF.

The chain has TRBV27 and TRBJ1-1; a possible D gene is TRBD1 (6 bases). V lost 6 bases, J lost 0 bases, and 14 bases lay in between. The CDR3 consists of 15 residues. The germline V gene has CDR1 MNHEY and CDR2 SMNVEV (reference sequence). The CDR3 DNA reads as TGTGCCAGCAGGTTGGAAGGGGGTATGAACACTGAAGCTTTCTTT. Amino acids: CASRLEGGMNTEAFF.

This clone appeared a few times. The V and J genes are TRBV14 and TRBJ1-1; the D gene is possibly TRBD1 (5 bases). CDR1 SGHDN and CDR2 FVKESK come from the germline V gene. Trimming cost V 2 bases and J 8 bases, with 12 bases left between them. The CDR3 extends over 13 amino acids. In DNA, the CDR3 is TGTGCCAGCAGCCAACACTTGCAGGGCGAAGCTTTCTTT. Translation: CASSQHLQGEAFF.

The chain couples TRBV2 to TRBJ1-5, with 9 bases fitting TRBD1. Germline CDR1 and CDR2: SNHLY and FYNNEI. Trimming at V came to 2 bases and at J to 7 bases, leaving 9 bases not matched to a gene. The CDR3 length is 16 residues. CDR3 sequence: CASSEFRTGVGQPQHF. CDR3 in DNA: TGTGCCAGCAGTGAATTCAGGACAGGGGTAGGACAGCCCCAGCATTTT. The whole variable domain, remainder taken from reference TRBV2 and TRBJ1-5, is EPEVTQTPSHQVTQMGQEVILRCVPISNHLYFYWYRQILGQKVEFLVSFYNNEISEKSEIFDDQFSVERPDGSNFTLKIRSTKLEDSAMYFCASSEFRTGVGQPQHFGDGTRLSIL.

The chain uses TRBV7-3 and TRBJ2-3, with TRBD2 identical over 7 bases. The CDR3 runs to 14 residues. Per the germline V gene, CDR1 is SGHTA and CDR2 is FQGTGA. V lost 2 bases to trimming and J lost 4 bases; unmatched junction nucleotides: 3. The CDR3 is CASSLWGRADTQYF. In nucleotides, the CDR3 is TGTGCCAGCAGCTTATGGGGGAGGGCAGATACGCAGTATTTT. Full variable domain (outside the CDR3, taken from reference TRBV7-3 and TRBJ2-3): GAGVSQTPSNKVTEKGKYVELRCDPISGHTALYWYRQSLGQGPEFLIYFQGTGAADDSGLPNDRFFAVRPEGSVSTLKIQRTERGDSAVYLCASSLWGRADTQYFGPGTRLTVL.

CDR3 DNA: TGTGCCAGCTCACCCCGAGAGACTTATGGCTACACCTTC. Translation gives CASSPRETYGYTF. The chain combines TRBV18 with TRBJ1-2; D gene uncertain. V was pared by 3 bases and J by 5 bases, with 10 bases between. Germline CDR1 is KGHSH and CDR2 is LQKENI. This CDR3 contains 13 residues.

This clone occurred many times. The chain recombines TRBV27 with TRBJ1-2, with D unclear. CDR1 MNHEY and CDR2 SMNVEV come from the germline V gene (reference sequence). This CDR3 is 15 amino acids long. V lost 6 bases, J lost 3 bases, and 17 bases lay in between. CDR3 in DNA: TGTGCCAGCAGCAGGACTCAACTGGGGTACTATGGCTACACCTTC. Residues: CASSRTQLGYYGYTF.

The chain uses TRBV18 and TRBJ1-2, with D possibly matching TRBD1 (5 bases). Per germline, CDR1 KGHSH and CDR2 LQKENI. There are 13 residues in the CDR3. The germline V and J ends were trimmed by 5 bases and 4 bases, with 11 bases remaining between them. The CDR3 region has the DNA TGTGCCAGCTCAGCGACAGAGCCCTATGGCTACACCTTC. Translated: CASSATEPYGYTF.

This clone was seen just once. The chain uses TRBV7-2 and TRBJ2-3, with TRBD2 matching 9 bases. V lost 5 bases, J lost 4 bases, and 7 bases stayed unmatched. CDR3 length: 15 amino acids. Germline lookup yields CDR1 SGHTA and CDR2 FQGNSA. This chain's CDR3 is CASSVGLASADTQYF. The CDR3 region has the DNA TGTGCCAGCAGCGTGGGACTAGCATCCGCAGATACGCAGTATTTT.

J is TRBJ2-7 and V is TRBV27; weak D call: TRBD1 (6 bases). V was trimmed by 2 bases and J by 0 bases, leaving 11 bases between them. The CDR3 runs to 15 residues. CDR1 is MNHEY and CDR2 is SMNVEV in the germline V gene (reference sequence). CDR3 sequence (DNA): TGTGCCAGCAGTTTAACAGGGTTTAGCTCCTACGAGCAGTACTTC. Its protein is CASSLTGFSSYEQYF.

The chain joins TRBV6-5 to TRBJ2-7; possible D gene TRBD1, 5 bases. This CDR3 comprises 14 residues. The germline V and J ends were trimmed by 5 bases and 1 base, with 12 bases remaining between them. Germline V gives CDR1 MNHEY, CDR2 SVGAGI. The DNA of the CDR3 is TGTGCCAGCAGTCTGGACACCGCGTCCTACGAGCAGTACTTC. It translates to CASSLDTASYEQYF.

V and J are TRBV4-1 and TRBJ2-1; 13 bases are shared with TRBD2. The ends lost 4 bases at V and 7 bases at J; junction bases unmatched: 4. Germline assignment: CDR1 MGHRA and CDR2 YSYEKL. The CDR3 consists of 15 residues. The CDR3 DNA follows: TGCGCCAGCAGCCCATGGACTAGCGGGAGTAATGAGCAGTTCTTC. Translated: CASSPWTSGSNEQFF.

The chain combines TRBV7-9 with TRBJ1-2; D might be TRBD1 (5 bases). CDR3 length equals 14 residues. V dropped 5 bases and J dropped 8 bases, with 18 bases sitting between them. Germline loops: CDR1 SEHNR, CDR2 FQNEAQ (reference sequence). The CDR3 DNA reads TGTGCCAGCAGCGAACGGGGAGGGGTATGGGGCTACACCTTC. This sequence encodes CASSERGGVWGYTF.

The rearrangement links TRBV9 to TRBJ1-1; 7 nucleotides align to TRBD1. Unmatched junction bases numbered 4, after V lost 3 bases and J lost 2 bases. Germline V gives CDR1 SGDLS, CDR2 YYNGEE. This CDR3 has 14 amino acids. The CDR3 loop is CASSAGDSNTEAFF. The CDR3 coding sequence is TGTGCCAGCAGCGCTGGGGACAGTAACACTGAAGCTTTCTTT.